This T cell receptor (beta chain) is drawn from a study of cytomegalovirus exposure and HLA in healthy donors (TCRdb year 2017). Describing the broader study: In an earlier analysis of under 750 of the donors, 276 Gb of sequence data and approximately 100 million unique TCR beta sequences from some 170 million T cells were reported. In addition to the first cohort of approximately 650 subjects, a separate validation cohort of approximately 130 different subjects was used. Using immunosequencing, the study profiled T cell repertoires from about 610 subjects and related those repertoires to cytomegalovirus serostatus. A later genetic analysis took genome-wide SNP genotypes for about 60% of the roughly 670 donors and used that subset as a discovery cohort. Every discovery cohort repertoire had been produced on one sequencing platform. Typing coverage varied by locus: roughly 620-640 donors for A, B, C, DRB1 and DQB1; approximately 560 for DQA1; about 590 for DPA1; approximately 450 for DPB1. To predict cytomegalovirus infection status, the study combined high-throughput TCR immunosequencing, statistical association of individual TCRs with disease status, and machine learning. The study aimed to test whether signatures of past pathogen exposure could be identified by cataloging public T cell receptors. Roughly 300 gigabases of sequencing data and 80 million or so unique TCR sequences were included in an early release covering roughly 600 HLA-typed donors. The genetic ancestry cluster associated with self-reported Caucasian donors included about 84% of the roughly 410 genotyped donors. Roughly 5 DR-DQ haplotypes were handled as single units for association and clustering, since linkage in the cohort was strong. Across around 400 genotyped donors of the cohort, an average of 235,054 unique TCR beta nucleotide sequences per donor were sequenced, and about a sixth of those sequences were non-productive. In the later analysis, no new phenotypic data were used to find candidate immune exposures; instead, reliance was placed on TCR beta sequences and their occurrence across donors. Both class I and class II loci were covered by HLA typing, at four-digit resolution. An earlier analysis of roughly 580 of the donors used high-throughput TCR beta sequencing to judge whether each TCR beta V gene segment behaved as functional or pseudogenic. Donor age, sex, ethnicity and CMV serostatus were collected together with the repertoire data. A later analysis re-examined previously published TCR beta repertoires from hundreds of donors and added high-resolution HLA genotyping to investigate patterns of TCR occurrence.

The CDR3 runs 16 residues from the cysteine to the phenylalanine. CDR3 DNA is the only sequence kept; it has 48 bases, read in frame from the first base. The trim is 4 bases for V and 4 bases for J, with a gap of 17 bases between the germline ends. Taken from the germline V gene (reference sequence), the CDR1 and CDR2 loops are MNHEY and SMNVEV. Libraries were prepared through the immunoSEQ multiplex PCR assay. The multiplex PCR relied on a mix of 60 forward primers for TCR Vbeta segments and 13 reverse primers for TCR Jbeta segments. Amplification of the CDR3 region of rearranged TCR beta genes was performed with a multiplex PCR assay on genomic DNA. The Illumina HiSeq System was used to sequence the amplified TCR beta libraries as 87-base-pair reads. The published analysis was carried out like this. A later analysis tallied tens of millions of unique TCR beta chains across the 700 or so repertoires, and approximately 11 million of those chains were shared by two or more donors. Raw reads were error-corrected and collapsed into unique sequences by a nearest-neighbor algorithm in which closely related sequences were merged to remove PCR and sequencing errors. Alignment of CDR3 sequences to IMGT reference sequences was used to assign V, D and J gene segments. For a sequence to be retained, a match of at least six nucleotides was required to both a V gene segment and a J gene segment. A rearrangement counted as productive if the CDR3 had no stop codons and remained in frame with V and J, and every other rearrangement counted as non-productive. Following IMGT convention, CDR3 was defined as the stretch from the second conserved V-encoded cysteine to the conserved J-encoded phenylalanine. Sequences without an unambiguous match to a single V gene segment were excluded from the earlier analysis of 500 to 700 of the donors. In an earlier analysis of 587 of the donors, V segments were called functional above 56.7% productive rearrangements and were called segregating when the between-donor standard deviation exceeded 5%. To diagnose cytomegalovirus status from the catalog of TCR beta chain sequences, a statistical classification framework was built. In a later analysis, V and J genes were assigned by comparing TCR nucleotide sequences against IMGT/GENE-DB human TR gene sequences. Using the TCRdist pipeline, a later analysis assigned CDR3 sequences along with most-parsimonious VDJ recombination scenarios. In a later analysis, every TCR beta chain was defined by the combination of its CDR3 amino acid sequence and its V-gene family, and reads without a unique V-gene family were dropped. In a later analysis, nearly 600 highly shared, low-generation-probability nucleotide sequences were removed to address suspected cross-contamination and a sequencing artifact. In a later analysis, a clonal expansion index for each public chain was calculated from normalized within-repertoire ranks of inferred template counts. Generation probabilities in a later analysis came from a VDJ recombination model fitted to out-of-frame rearrangements, and those results were checked against IGoR. A later analysis scored TCR-TCR, TCR-HLA and TCR-CMV co-occurrence with hypergeometric tests, applying a repertoire-size bias correction to TCR pairs. False discovery rates were estimated in a later analysis by permuting HLA or CMV assignments 20 times. In a later analysis, co-occurring TCRs were grouped using DBSCAN, with TCRdist sequence similarity added in when clustering inside HLA-allele-positive subsets. Repertoires with fewer than 30,000 or more than 120,000 public chains, plus five repertoires with anomalous nucleotide sharing, were excluded from co-occurrence clustering. Entries here come from immuneACCESS through TCRdb and include only in-frame sequences with V and J called. Some clones fail to appear in such tables; in the studies checked, an unresolved V gene covers under half of the shortfall, and the cause of the remainder is unknown. The D gene and trimming were derived from the DNA, and the V and J assignments and clone size from that table. The sample table records around 170,000 clones; around 80% of these occur just once. Of the sample, less than 1.5% is held by the ten largest clones.

The cohort consisted of fewer than 700 healthy bone marrow donors. Cohort members were all nominally healthy when sampled, although unrecorded immune exposures were likely present. The donor tested CMV seropositive, placing the donor among the roughly 300 seropositive members of the cohort. A peripheral blood sample was collected from each donor, and TCR beta sequencing was performed on peripheral blood mononuclear cells. Genomic DNA was extracted from the blood cell samples with the Qiagen DNeasy Blood Extraction Kit. Concerning this clone: Its antigen is not yet known. Base qualities are not provided; no much larger clone lies one nucleotide away.

Overall study outcomes, separate from this receptor: Cytomegalovirus status was reported to be diagnosed by the classifier with high specificity and sensitivity in both the original and validation cohorts. According to a later analysis, parvovirus B19, influenza, CMV and Epstein-Barr virus appeared linked to several top co-occurrence clusters. In a later analysis, HLA-associated TCR beta chains showed more clonal expansion and lower generation probabilities than non-associated chains that were equally common. It was suggested by the authors that the approach could potentially be generalized to other disease states and immunological phenotypes. Most CMV-associated TCR beta chains appeared to be HLA-restricted in a later analysis, and the HLA associations seemed to be driven largely by CMV exposure. In vitro tests confirmed that a few of the cytomegalovirus-associated TCR beta chains recognize cytomegalovirus antigens. According to a later analysis, TCR association rates differed among HLA loci, with DRB1 alleles showing the most associated TCRs and HLA-C alleles showing the fewest. Because counts were too low, about 15 rarely observed V segments, including chromosome 9 orphons, were left out of the earlier analysis of a few hundred of the donors. Correlated functional status among segregating V segments might be attributable to linkage disequilibrium, but an unknown experimental factor could not be ruled out. A further reported finding was that TCR beta sequences accurately predicted the HLA-A and HLA-B alleles for most subjects in the first cohort. Assigning TCR associations to individual alleles was difficult when HLA alleles, especially DR and DQ, strongly co-occurred. The presence/absence analyses assumed that sequencing depth was roughly uniform across donors, and that assumption may not be true. Because HLA typing was missing for some donors at each locus, association tests included only the typed subset. In the study, around 160 TCR beta chains were listed as associated with cytomegalovirus. V-gene and J-gene trimming of TCR beta chains was associated with a missense DCLRE1C variant in a later genetic analysis, and the association was replicated in an independent cohort. In a later analysis, about 16,000 TCR beta sequences were associated with specific HLA alleles at a false discovery rate of 0.05. Immune exposure information for the cohort was limited to CMV serostatus. The 87-base-pair reads could not distinguish some IMGT-functional V segments, including TRBV6-2 and TRBV6-3, so those segments were excluded. Only TCR beta chains were sequenced in this cohort, and the absence of alpha or paired-chain data limited detectable features. A cluster of highly shared sequence variants was judged likely to be a technical artifact of the sequencing pipeline. An earlier analysis of some 560 of the donors showed that most TCR beta V segments appeared in productive rearrangements either about 90% or about 30% of the time, which broadly matched IMGT annotations. Compared with the 666-donor mean, donors in an Asian-associated ancestry cluster had fewer N-insertions in productive TCRs, according to a later genetic analysis. Most TCR sequences were seen in very few donors, while some public TCRs were found in many individuals.

The chain is encoded by TRBV27 joined to TRBJ2-1; perhaps TRBD2 is the D gene, with 6 bases matching. The specimen sequenced was PBMCs. The sequence derives from a girl aged 10 to 17 in good health and CMV-seropositive. The CDR3 amino acid sequence is: CASSSPGRAGYNEQFF. The DNA sequence follows: TGTGCCAGCAGTTCCCCTGGTCGCGCGGGGTACAATGAGCAGTTCTTC.